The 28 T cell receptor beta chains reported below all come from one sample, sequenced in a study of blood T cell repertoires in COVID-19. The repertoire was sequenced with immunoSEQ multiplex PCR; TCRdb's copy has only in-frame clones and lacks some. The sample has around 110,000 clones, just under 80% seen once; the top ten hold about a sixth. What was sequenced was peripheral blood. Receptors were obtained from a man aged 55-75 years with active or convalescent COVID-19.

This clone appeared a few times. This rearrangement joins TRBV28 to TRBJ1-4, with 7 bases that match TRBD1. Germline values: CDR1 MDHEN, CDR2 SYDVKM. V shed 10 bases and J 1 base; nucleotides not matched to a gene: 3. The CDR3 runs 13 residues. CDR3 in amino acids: CATRQGTNEKLFF. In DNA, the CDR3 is TGTGCCACCCGACAGGGAACTAATGAAAAACTGTTTTTT.

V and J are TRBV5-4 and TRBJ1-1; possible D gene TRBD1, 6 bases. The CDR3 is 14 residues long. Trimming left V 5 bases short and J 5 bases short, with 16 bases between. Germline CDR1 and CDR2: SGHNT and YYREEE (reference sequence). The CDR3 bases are TGTGCCAGCAGTCCTGGGGGCTGGAGAACTGAAGCTTTCTTT. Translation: CASSPGGWRTEAFF.

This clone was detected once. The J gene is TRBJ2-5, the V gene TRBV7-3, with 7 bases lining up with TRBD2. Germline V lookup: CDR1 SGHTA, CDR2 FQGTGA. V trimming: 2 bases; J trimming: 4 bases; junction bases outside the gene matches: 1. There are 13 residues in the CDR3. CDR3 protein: CASSLGRGETQYF. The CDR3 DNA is TGTGCCAGCAGCTTAGGGAGGGGAGAGACCCAGTACTTC.

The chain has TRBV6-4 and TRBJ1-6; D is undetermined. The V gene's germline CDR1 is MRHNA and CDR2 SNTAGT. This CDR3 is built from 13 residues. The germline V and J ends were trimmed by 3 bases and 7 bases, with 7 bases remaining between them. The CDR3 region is CASSENGNSPLHF. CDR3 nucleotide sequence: TGTGCCAGCAGTGAGAACGGGAATTCACCCCTCCACTTT.

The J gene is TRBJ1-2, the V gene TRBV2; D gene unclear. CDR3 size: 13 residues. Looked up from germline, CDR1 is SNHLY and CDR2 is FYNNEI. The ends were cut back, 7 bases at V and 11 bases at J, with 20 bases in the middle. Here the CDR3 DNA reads TGTGCCAGCAACGAACAAGTGGAGGGTGGGTACACCTTC. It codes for CASNEQVEGGYTF.

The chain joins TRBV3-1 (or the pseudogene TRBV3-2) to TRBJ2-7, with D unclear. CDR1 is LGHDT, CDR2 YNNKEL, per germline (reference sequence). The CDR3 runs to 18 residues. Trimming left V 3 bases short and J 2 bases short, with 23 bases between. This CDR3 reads CASSQPLRQNNLPYEQYF. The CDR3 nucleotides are TGTGCCAGCAGCCAGCCCCTAAGACAAAACAATTTGCCCTACGAGCAGTACTTC.

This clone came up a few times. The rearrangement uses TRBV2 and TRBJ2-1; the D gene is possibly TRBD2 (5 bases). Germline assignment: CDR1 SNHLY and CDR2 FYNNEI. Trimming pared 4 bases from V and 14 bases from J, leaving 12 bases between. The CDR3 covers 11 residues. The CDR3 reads CASSVYNGKFF. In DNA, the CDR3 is TGTGCCAGCAGTGTTTACAACGGGAAGTTCTTC.

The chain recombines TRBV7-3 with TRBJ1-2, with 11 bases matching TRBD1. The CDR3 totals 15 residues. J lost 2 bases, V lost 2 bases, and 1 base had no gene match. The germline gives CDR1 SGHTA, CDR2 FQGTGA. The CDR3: CASSLRTGGNYGYTF. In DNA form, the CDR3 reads TGTGCCAGCAGCTTACGGACAGGGGGCAACTATGGCTACACCTTC.

CDR3 residues: CASSQNHLQGAMNGYTF. CDR3 nucleotide sequence: TGCGCCAGCAGCCAAAACCACCTACAGGGGGCGATGAATGGCTACACCTTC. The gene calls are TRBV4-3 and TRBJ1-2; 9 nucleotides align to TRBD1. V dropped 2 bases and J dropped 6; count of bases not matched to a gene: 13. Looked up from germline, CDR1 is LGHNA and CDR2 is YSLEER. This CDR3 comprises 17 residues.

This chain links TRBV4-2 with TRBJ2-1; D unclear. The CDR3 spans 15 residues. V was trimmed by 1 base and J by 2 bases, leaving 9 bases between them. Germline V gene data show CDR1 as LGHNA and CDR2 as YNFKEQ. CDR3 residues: CASSQVGTTYNEQFF. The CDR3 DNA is TGTGCCAGCAGCCAAGTTGGCACCACCTACAATGAGCAGTTCTTC.

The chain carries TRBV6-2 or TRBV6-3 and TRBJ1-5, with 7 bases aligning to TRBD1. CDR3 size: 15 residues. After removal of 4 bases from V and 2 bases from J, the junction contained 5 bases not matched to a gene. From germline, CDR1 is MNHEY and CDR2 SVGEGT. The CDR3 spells CASSWRGLGNQPQHF. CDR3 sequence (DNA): TGTGCCAGCAGTTGGAGGGGGCTTGGCAATCAGCCCCAGCATTTT.

The CDR3 bases are TGTGCCAGCAGGCAGGCGAACACCGGGGAGCTGTTTTTT. It codes for CASRQANTGELFF. This sequence joins TRBV6-5 and TRBJ2-2; D ambiguous. Per germline, CDR1 MNHEY and CDR2 SVGAGI. CDR3 length: 13 residues. V lost 6 bases to trimming and J lost 0 bases, with 5 bases between them.

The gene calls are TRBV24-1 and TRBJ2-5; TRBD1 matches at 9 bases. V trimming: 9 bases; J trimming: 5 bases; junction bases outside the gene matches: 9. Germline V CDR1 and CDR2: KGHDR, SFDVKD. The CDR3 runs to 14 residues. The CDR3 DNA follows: TGTGCCACCCGGGGGACAGGGCTGTGGGAGACCCAGTACTTC. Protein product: CATRGTGLWETQYF.

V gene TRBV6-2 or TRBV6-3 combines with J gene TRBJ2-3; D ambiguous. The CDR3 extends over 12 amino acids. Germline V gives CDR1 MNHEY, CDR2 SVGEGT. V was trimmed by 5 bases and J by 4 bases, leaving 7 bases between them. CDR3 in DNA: TGTGCCAGCAGTCCCTTCTCAGATACGCAGTATTTT. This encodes CASSPFSDTQYF.

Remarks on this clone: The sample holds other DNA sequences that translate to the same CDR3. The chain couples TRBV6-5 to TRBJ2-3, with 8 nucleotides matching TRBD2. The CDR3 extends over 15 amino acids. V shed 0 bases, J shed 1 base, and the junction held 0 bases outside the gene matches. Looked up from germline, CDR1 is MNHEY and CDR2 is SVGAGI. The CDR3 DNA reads TGTGCCAGCAGTTACTCGACTAGCGGCACAGATACGCAGTATTTT. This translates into CASSYSTSGTDTQYF.

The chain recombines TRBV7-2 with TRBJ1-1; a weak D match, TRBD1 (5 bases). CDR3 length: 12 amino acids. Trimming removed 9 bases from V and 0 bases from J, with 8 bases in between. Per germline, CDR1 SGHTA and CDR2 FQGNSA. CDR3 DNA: TGTGCCAGTCGGGGGGTGAACACTGAAGCTTTCTTT. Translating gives CASRGVNTEAFF.

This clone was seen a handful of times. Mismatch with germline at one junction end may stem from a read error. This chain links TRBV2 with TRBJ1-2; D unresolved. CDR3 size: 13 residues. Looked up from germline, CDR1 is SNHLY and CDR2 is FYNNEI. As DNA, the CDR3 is TGTGTCAGCAGCTCGGCGGGCGGGGTTGGCTACACCTTC. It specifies CVSSSAGGVGYTF.

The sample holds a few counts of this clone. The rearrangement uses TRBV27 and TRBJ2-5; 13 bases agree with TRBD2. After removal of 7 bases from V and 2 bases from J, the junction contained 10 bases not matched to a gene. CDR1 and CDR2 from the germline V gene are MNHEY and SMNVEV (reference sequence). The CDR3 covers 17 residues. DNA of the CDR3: TGTGCCAGCATGAGGACTAGCGGGGGAATCCCACAAGAGACCCAGTACTTC. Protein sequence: CASMRTSGGIPQETQYF.

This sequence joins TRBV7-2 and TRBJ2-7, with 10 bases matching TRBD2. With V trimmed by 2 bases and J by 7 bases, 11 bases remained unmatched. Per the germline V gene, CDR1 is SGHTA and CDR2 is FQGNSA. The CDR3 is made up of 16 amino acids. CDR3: CASSLIPAGGPYEQYF. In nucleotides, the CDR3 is TGTGCCAGCAGCTTAATCCCAGCGGGAGGGCCTTATGAGCAGTACTTC.

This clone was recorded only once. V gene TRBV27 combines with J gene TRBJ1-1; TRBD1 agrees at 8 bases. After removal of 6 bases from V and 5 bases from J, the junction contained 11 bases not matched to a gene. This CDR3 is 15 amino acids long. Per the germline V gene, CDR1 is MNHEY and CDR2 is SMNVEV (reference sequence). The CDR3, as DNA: TGTGCCAGCAGCCCTTTCAGGGGGCGCCAGACTGAAGCTTTCTTT. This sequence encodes CASSPFRGRQTEAFF.

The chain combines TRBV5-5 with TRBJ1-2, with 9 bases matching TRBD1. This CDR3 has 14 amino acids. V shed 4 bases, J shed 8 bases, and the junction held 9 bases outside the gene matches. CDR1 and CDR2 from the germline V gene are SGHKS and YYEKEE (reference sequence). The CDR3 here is CASSPRWTGEGYTF. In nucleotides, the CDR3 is TGTGCCAGCAGCCCTCGCTGGACAGGGGAAGGCTACACCTTC.

The CDR3 loop is CASSAPLREEQYF. The DNA for the CDR3 is TGTGCCAGCAGCGCTCCCCTGAGGGAGGAGCAGTACTTC. The chain recombines TRBV9 with TRBJ2-7; D is possibly TRBD2 (5 bases). Germline loops: CDR1 SGDLS, CDR2 YYNGEE. The V gene lost 3 bases and the J gene lost 7 bases, with 14 bases spanning the gap. CDR3 size: 13 residues.

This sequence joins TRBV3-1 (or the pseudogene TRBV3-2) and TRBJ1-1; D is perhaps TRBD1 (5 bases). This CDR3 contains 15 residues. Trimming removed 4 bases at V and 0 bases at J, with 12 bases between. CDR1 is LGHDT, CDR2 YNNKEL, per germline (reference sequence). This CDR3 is CASSPPRGVNTEAFF. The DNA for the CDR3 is TGTGCCAGCAGCCCCCCGCGGGGGGTGAACACTGAAGCTTTCTTT.

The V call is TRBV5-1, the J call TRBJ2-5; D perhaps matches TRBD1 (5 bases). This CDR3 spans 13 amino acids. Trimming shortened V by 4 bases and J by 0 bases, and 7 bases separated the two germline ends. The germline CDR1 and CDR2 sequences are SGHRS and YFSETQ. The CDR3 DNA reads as TGCGCCAGCAGCATGACAGACCAAGAGACCCAGTACTTC. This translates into CASSMTDQETQYF.

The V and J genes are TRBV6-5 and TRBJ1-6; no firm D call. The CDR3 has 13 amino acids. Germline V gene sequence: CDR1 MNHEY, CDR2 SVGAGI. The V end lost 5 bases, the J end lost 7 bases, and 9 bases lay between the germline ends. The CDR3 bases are TGTGCCAGCAGTCTCCAGAGGAATTCACCCCTCCACTTT. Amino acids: CASSLQRNSPLHF.

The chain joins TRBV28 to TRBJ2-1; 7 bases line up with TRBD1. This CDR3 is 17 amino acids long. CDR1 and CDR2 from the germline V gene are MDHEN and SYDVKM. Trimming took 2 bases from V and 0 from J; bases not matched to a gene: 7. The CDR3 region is CASSLPGQVFSYNEQFF. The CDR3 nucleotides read TGTGCCAGCAGTTTACCTGGACAGGTTTTCTCCTACAATGAGCAGTTCTTC.

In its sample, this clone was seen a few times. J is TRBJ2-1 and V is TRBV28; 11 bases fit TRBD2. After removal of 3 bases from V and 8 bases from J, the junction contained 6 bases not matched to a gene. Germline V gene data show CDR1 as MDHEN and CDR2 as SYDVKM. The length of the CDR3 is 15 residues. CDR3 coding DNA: TGTGCCAGCAGTTTCTTAGCGGGAGGGGGGGATGAGCAGTTCTTC. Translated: CASSFLAGGGDEQFF.

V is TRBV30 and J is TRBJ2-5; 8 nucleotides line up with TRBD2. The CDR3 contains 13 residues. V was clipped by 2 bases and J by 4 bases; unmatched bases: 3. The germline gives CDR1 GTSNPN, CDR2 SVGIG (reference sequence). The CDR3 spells CAWSKRGLETQYF. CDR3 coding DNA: TGTGCCTGGAGTAAGCGGGGGCTAGAGACCCAGTACTTC. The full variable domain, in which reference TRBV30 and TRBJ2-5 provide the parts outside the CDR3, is SQTIHQWPATLVQPVGSPLSLECTVEGTSNPNLYWYRQAAGRGLQLLFYSVGIGQISSEVPQNLSASRPQDRQFILSSKKLLLSDSGFYLCAWSKRGLETQYFGPGTRLLVL.